Below, 23 T cell receptor beta chains from the same sample are listed, as sequenced in a study of CD8 T cells in Susac syndrome. RNA in amounts of roughly 0.5 to 1 ug was reverse transcribed with random hexamers. TCRdb re-analysed the immunoSEQ multiplex PCR reads in MiXCR, keeping a single row per CDR3 protein. Among about 110,000 distinct CDR3 sequences listed, roughly 95% were seen once. Sequenced input: CD8+ T cells from PBMCs. The receptors stem from a human donor with Susac syndrome.

The count of this clonotype is one. This rearrangement joins TRBV3-1 to TRBJ1-1; no firm D call. V was pared by 1 base and J by 1 base, with 7 bases between. From germline, CDR1 is LGHDT and CDR2 YNNKEL (reference sequence). The CDR3 consists of 14 residues. The CDR3 DNA reads as TGTGCCAGCAGCCAAGCCCAAAAGAACACTGAAGCTTTCTTT. As protein: CASSQAQKNTEAFF. The full variable domain, rest sourced from reference TRBV3-1 and TRBJ1-1, is DTAVSQTPKYLVTQMGNDKSIKCEQNLGHDTMYWYKQDSKKFLKIMFSYNNKELIINETVPNRFSPKSPDKAHLNLHINSLELGDSAVYFCASSQAQKNTEAFFGQGTRLTVV.

The chain uses TRBV29-1 and TRBJ1-2; the match to TRBD1 covers 9 bases. The CDR3 spans 15 residues. CDR1 SQVTM and CDR2 ANQGSEA come from the germline V gene. The ends lost 1 base at V and 1 base at J; junction bases unmatched: 4. The CDR3 region is CSVEGRQGDNYGYTF. CDR3 bases: TGCAGCGTTGAAGGTAGACAGGGGGATAACTATGGCTACACCTTC.

The J gene is TRBJ1-1, the V gene TRBV4-2; D is unclear. Germline V gene data show CDR1 as LGHNA and CDR2 as YNFKEQ. The germline V and J ends were trimmed by 3 bases and 5 bases, with 16 bases remaining between them. The CDR3 contains 15 residues. The CDR3 nucleotides are TGTGCCAGCAGCCAGAATGAGGGCGCGGGGACTGAAGCTTTCTTT. Protein: CASSQNEGAGTEAFF.

CDR3 in amino acids: CASSFGGRSPLHF. CDR3 in DNA: TGTGCCAGCAGTTTTGGGGGGCGTTCACCCCTCCACTTT. This chain links TRBV27 with TRBJ1-6; the D gene is possibly TRBD1 (6 bases). This CDR3 comprises 13 residues. V was pared by 3 bases and J by 9 bases, with 9 bases between. Germline loops: CDR1 MNHEY, CDR2 SMNVEV (reference sequence).

The rearrangement links TRBV29-1 to TRBJ2-2, with D uncertain. Germline V gives CDR1 SQVTM, CDR2 ANQGSEA. The V end was cut by 5 bases, the J end by 8 bases, with 9 bases between. CDR3 length: 11 residues. CDR3 nucleotide sequence: TGCAGCGTTCTAGACTCTGGGGAGCTGTTTTTT. Translated: CSVLDSGELFF.

V is TRBV6-6 and J is TRBJ1-5, with TRBD1 as a possible D gene (5 bases). V lost 2 bases to trimming and J lost 5 bases, with 16 bases between them. Per germline, CDR1 MNHNY and CDR2 SVGAGI (reference sequence). The CDR3 consists of 16 residues. The DNA for the CDR3 is TGTGCCAGCAGTTACGATCAGGACAACATGTATCAGCCCCAGCATTTT. It specifies CASSYDQDNMYQPQHF.

This chain uses TRBV4-1 with TRBJ2-3; D not resolved. This CDR3 contains 15 residues. Germline V gene data show CDR1 as MGHRA and CDR2 as YSYEKL. V shed 0 bases and J shed 3 bases, with 10 bases lying between them. The CDR3 loop reads CASSQESRETDTQYF. In nucleotides, the CDR3 is TGCGCCAGCAGCCAAGAATCCCGAGAGACAGATACGCAGTATTTT.

This chain connects TRBV29-1 to TRBJ2-5, with D perhaps matching TRBD2 (6 bases). Trimming took off 7 bases at V and 5 bases at J, with 20 bases between the two ends. The germline V gene has CDR1 SQVTM and CDR2 ANQGSEA. CDR3 length: 14 amino acids. The CDR3 DNA follows: TGCAGCGGGCGGGGAGCGGCCTCGTGGGAGACCCAGTACTTC. Protein product: CSGRGAASWETQYF.

The rearrangement links TRBV12-3 or TRBV12-4 to TRBJ2-6; TRBD1 or TRBD2 may be the D gene (5 bases each). The ends were cut back, 7 bases at V and 6 bases at J, with 13 bases in the middle. The CDR3 length is 14 residues. The CDR3 reads CASIKGESANVLTF. In DNA, the CDR3 is TGTGCCAGCATAAAAGGGGAGTCGGCCAACGTCCTGACTTTC.

The chain employs TRBV11-1 and TRBJ2-3; 8 bases are a match to TRBD1. The ends lost 4 bases at V and 1 base at J; junction bases unmatched: 4. The CDR3 consists of 15 residues. Germline V lookup: CDR1 SGHAT, CDR2 FQDESV (reference sequence). The CDR3 sequence is CASSSAGQGTDTQYF. As DNA, the CDR3 is TGTGCCAGCAGCTCCGCGGGACAGGGCACAGATACGCAGTATTTT.

This clonotype was detected only a few times. This chain links TRBV4-2 with TRBJ2-3; 7 bases line up with TRBD2. CDR3 length: 16 residues. The trim removed 1 base at V and 5 bases at J, leaving 9 bases unmatched. Germline V CDR1 and CDR2: LGHNA, YNFKEQ. The CDR3 region has the DNA TGTGCCAGCAGCCAAGCGGGGCTAGCGGTGGGAGATACGCAGTATTTT. This encodes CASSQAGLAVGDTQYF.

The chain employs TRBV7-9 and TRBJ1-2; D gene uncertain. The germline V and J ends were trimmed by 5 bases and 3 bases, with 10 bases remaining between them. The CDR3 is 13 residues long. CDR1 and CDR2 from the germline V gene are SEHNR and FQNEAQ (reference sequence). The chain's CDR3 is CASSPPTYYGYTF. The DNA of the CDR3 is TGTGCCAGCAGCCCCCCAACTTACTATGGCTACACCTTC.

On this clonotype: Germline is not matched at one junction end, which may reflect a read error. DNA of the CDR3: TGCGCCAGCAGCTTGGGCGGGTTCGTCCGATTC. It is translated as CASSLGGFVRF. This chain joins TRBV5-1 and TRBJ2-7; D possibly corresponds to TRBD2 (5 bases). Germline CDR1 and CDR2: SGHRS and YFSETQ. The CDR3 is 11 residues long.

The chain has TRBV19 and TRBJ1-6, with D possibly being TRBD1 (5 bases). This CDR3 is built from 15 residues. The germline V and J ends were trimmed by 3 bases and 7 bases, with 13 bases remaining between them. The V gene's germline CDR1 is LNHDA and CDR2 SQIVND (reference sequence). The CDR3 sequence is CASSIGAGRNSPLHF. The CDR3 coding sequence is TGTGCCAGTAGTATTGGAGCAGGGAGAAATTCACCCCTCCACTTT.

This chain joins TRBV9 and TRBJ2-1, with TRBD1 identical over 8 bases. Germline CDR1 reads SGDLS; CDR2 reads YYNGEE. V shed 0 bases, J shed 7 bases, and the junction held 6 bases outside the gene matches. The CDR3 has 15 residues. The DNA for the CDR3 is TGTGCCAGCAGCGTAGACAGGGGGTTGGATAATGAGCAGTTCTTC. Translating gives CASSVDRGLDNEQFF.

V and J are TRBV29-1 and TRBJ2-7; D is ambiguous. Deletions cut 5 bases from V and 2 bases from J, with 13 bases between. The CDR3 runs 13 residues. Germline CDR1 and CDR2: SQVTM and ANQGSEA. As DNA, the CDR3 is TGCAGCGTTCAGACGACAAATACCTACGAGCAGTACTTC. The encoded protein is CSVQTTNTYEQYF.

V gene TRBV24-1 combines with J gene TRBJ1-2; no definite D call. This CDR3 comprises 11 residues. Germline CDR1 and CDR2: KGHDR and SFDVKD. V was shortened by 4 bases and J by 5 bases, with 4 bases between the two germline ends. CDR3 bases: TGTGCCACCAGTGACTCTTATGGCTACACCTTC. Amino acids: CATSDSYGYTF.

This chain connects TRBV9 to TRBJ1-2; D unclear. CDR1 SGDLS and CDR2 YYNGEE come from the germline V gene. V was trimmed by 5 bases and J by 4 bases, leaving 12 bases between them. The CDR3 has 13 amino acids. The CDR3 is CASSGRRVYGYTF. For the CDR3, the DNA is TGTGCCAGCAGTGGAAGGAGGGTCTATGGCTACACCTTC.

V is TRBV5-1 and J is TRBJ1-1; tentatively, D is TRBD1 (6 bases). CDR3 size: 15 residues. V was trimmed by 0 bases and J by 1 base, leaving 10 bases between them. From germline, CDR1 is SGHRS and CDR2 YFSETQ. As DNA, the CDR3 is TGCGCCAGCAGCTTGGCCATGGGGGCGAACACTGAAGCTTTCTTT. It codes for CASSLAMGANTEAFF.

The rearrangement uses TRBV5-1 and TRBJ2-1; D not resolved. Germline V CDR1 and CDR2: SGHRS, YFSETQ. This CDR3 is built from 16 residues. V was pared by 4 bases and J by 0 bases, with 14 bases between. CDR3 loop: CASSPEISPSYNEQFF. In DNA form, the CDR3 reads TGCGCCAGCAGCCCGGAGATCTCACCCTCCTACAATGAGCAGTTCTTC.

In nucleotides, the CDR3 is TGTGCCAGCAGCTTGGAGGACGGGGAGCTGTTTTTT. As protein: CASSLEDGELFF. The gene calls are TRBV5-6 and TRBJ2-2; D remains unclear. Germline CDR1 and CDR2: SGHDT and YYEEEE. This CDR3 contains 12 residues. Deletions cut 0 bases from V and 7 bases from J, with 4 bases between.

The chain has TRBV6-2 or TRBV6-3 and TRBJ2-7; D call uncertain. The V end lost 2 bases, the J end lost 7 bases, and 12 bases lay between the germline ends. The CDR3 contains 13 residues. The germline V gene encodes CDR1 MNHEY and CDR2 SVGEGT. CDR3 nucleotides: TGTGCCAGCAGTTACCTTGGCAGGCGAGAGCAGTACTTC. Translating it yields CASSYLGRREQYF.

This clonotype was recorded once. The chain is built from TRBV24-1 and TRBJ1-2, with 8 bases fitting TRBD1. Looked up from germline, CDR1 is KGHDR and CDR2 is SFDVKD. The CDR3 loop spans 14 amino acids. The V and J ends lost 7 bases and 5 bases, in that order; junction bases with no gene match: 8. This CDR3 is CATRDREGLYGYTF. The CDR3 bases are TGTGCCACCAGGGACAGGGAAGGGCTATATGGCTACACCTTC.